The 15 T cell receptor beta chains presented below share a single source sample, sequenced in a study of OX40 agonist ivuxolimab in advanced cancers. TCRdb's copy holds only in-frame clones and misses some; the assay was immunoSEQ multiplex PCR. The profile shows 70,000 to 95,000 clones, around 94% of them singletons. The input for sequencing was CD4+ or CD8+ T cells sorted from blood, taken in a trial of the OX40 agonist ivuxolimab. The receptors were sampled from an adult with an advanced solid tumor such as melanoma, head and neck, liver or kidney cancer.

This chain links TRBV12-1 with TRBJ2-1; TRBD2, the table's D call, lacks a check against the DNA. TRBV12-1 corresponds to a pseudogene. The CDR3 contains 15 residues. CDR3 DNA sequence: TGTGCCAGCAGCTTCCCAAGCCTCGCGGACAATGAGCAGTTCTTC. Translated: CASSFPSLADNEQFF.

This sequence joins TRBV7-6 and TRBJ1-2, with a possible D match to TRBD1 (5 bases). This CDR3 comprises 12 residues. V lost 1 base, J lost 8 bases, and 8 bases lay in between. The V gene's germline CDR1 is SGHVS and CDR2 FNYEAQ. The CDR3, as DNA: TGTGCCAGCAGCTTAGGCGGGGGAGGCTACACCTTC. This codes for CASSLGGGGYTF.

In DNA form, the CDR3 reads TGTGCCAGCCAGGAGTTAGCGGGGGGCCGGGGGAATGAGCAGTTCTTC. Translated: CASQELAGGRGNEQFF. The rearrangement links TRBV2 to TRBJ2-1, with TRBD2 matching 10 bases. V gave up 8 bases and J gave up 7 bases; unmatched junction bases: 14. CDR1 and CDR2 from the germline V gene are SNHLY and FYNNEI. The CDR3 extends over 16 amino acids.

The V call is TRBV19, the J call TRBJ2-7, with TRBD1 matching 9 bases. This CDR3 comprises 14 residues. Germline CDR1 and CDR2: LNHDA and SQIVND (reference sequence). The V gene end was trimmed by 3 bases and the J gene end by 3 bases; junction bases not matched to a gene: 3. The CDR3 nucleotides read TGTGCCAGTAGTATGGGGACAGGGTTCTACGAGCAGTACTTC. This encodes CASSMGTGFYEQYF.

This clone came up once. The V gene is TRBV7-9, the J gene TRBJ2-1; perhaps TRBD1 as D (6 bases). Germline CDR1 reads SEHNR; CDR2 reads FQNEAQ (reference sequence). The CDR3 covers 14 residues. V gave up 0 bases and J gave up 7 bases, with 10 bases separating them. The CDR3 DNA is TGTGCCAGCAGCTTAGCGGACAGTCCTAATGAGCAGTTCTTC. Amino acid sequence: CASSLADSPNEQFF.

This chain uses TRBV19 with TRBJ1-2; D might be TRBD1 (5 bases). There are 12 residues in the CDR3. CDR1 LNHDA and CDR2 SQIVND come from the germline V gene (reference sequence). V shed 7 bases and J shed 5 bases, with 11 bases lying between them. In nucleotides, the CDR3 is TGTGCCAGTAAGGGGAACGAGTATGGCTACACCTTC. Its translation is CASKGNEYGYTF. The full variable domain, rest sourced from reference TRBV19 and TRBJ1-2, is DGGITQSPKYLFRKEGQNVTLSCEQNLNHDAMYWYRQDPGQGLRLIYYSQIVNDFQKGDIAEGYSVSREKKESFPLTVTSAQKNPTAFYLCASKGNEYGYTFGSGTRLTVV.

The J gene is TRBJ1-1, the V gene TRBV29-1; D uncertain. Germline-derived CDR1 and CDR2 are SQVTM and ANQGSEA. With 4 bases removed from V and 1 base from J, the gap between germline ends came to 7 bases. There are 12 residues in the CDR3. The CDR3 protein is CSVAPGNTEAFF. The CDR3 coding sequence is TGCAGCGTTGCCCCAGGGAACACTGAAGCTTTCTTT. The full variable domain, rest sourced from reference TRBV29-1 and TRBJ1-1, is SAVISQKPSRDICQRGTSLTIQCQVDSQVTMMFWYRQQPGQSLTLIATANQGSEATYESGFVIDKFPISRPNLTFSTLTVSNMSPEDSSIYLCSVAPGNTEAFFGQGTRLTVV.

V usage is TRBV7-8 and J usage is TRBJ1-2; D is possibly TRBD1 (6 bases). This CDR3 comprises 16 residues. Germline V gene lookup returns CDR1 SGHVS and CDR2 FQNEAQ. V lost 1 base to trimming and J lost 4 bases, with 16 bases between them. In DNA, the CDR3 is TGTGCCAGCAGCTTAGGACAGGCGTCGGAGGGCTATGGCTACACCTTC. This sequence encodes CASSLGQASEGYGYTF.

This chain links TRBV9 with TRBJ2-1, with D uncertain. V dropped 4 bases and J dropped 6 bases, with 11 bases sitting between them. From germline, CDR1 is SGDLS and CDR2 YYNGEE. The CDR3 consists of 13 residues. This chain's CDR3 is CASSPTRSNEQFF. Written as DNA, the CDR3 is TGTGCCAGCAGCCCTACCCGCTCCAATGAGCAGTTCTTC.

The V and J genes are TRBV5-5 and TRBJ2-5; maybe TRBD2 (7 bases). The CDR3 consists of 15 residues. Germline V gives CDR1 SGHKS, CDR2 YYEKEE (reference sequence). Trimming took off 2 bases at V and 4 bases at J, with 15 bases between the two ends. CDR3 residues: CASSLGGGGRETQYF. In DNA form, the CDR3 reads TGTGCCAGCAGCTTAGGGGGAGGGGGACGAGAGACCCAGTACTTC.

The chain links TRBV7-9 to TRBJ2-7; 7 bases are a match to TRBD1. Losses at the gene ends were 4 bases for V and 3 bases for J; bases not matched to a gene: 6. CDR1 is SEHNR and CDR2 is FQNEAQ in the germline V gene (reference sequence). The CDR3 consists of 14 residues. CDR3 in amino acids: CASSSFGQDYEQYF. The DNA of the CDR3 is TGTGCCAGCAGCTCTTTCGGACAGGACTACGAGCAGTACTTC.

The chain has TRBV27 and TRBJ2-7, with D possibly called TRBD1 or TRBD2 (6 bases each). The germline gives CDR1 MNHEY, CDR2 SMNVEV (reference sequence). This CDR3 is built from 13 residues. V shed 6 bases and J shed 4 bases, with 13 bases lying between them. The CDR3 DNA follows: TGTGCCAGCAGGGCGGGACACCTTTACGAGCAGTACTTC. Translation gives CASRAGHLYEQYF.

The rearrangement uses TRBV28 and TRBJ1-6; D gene uncertain. CDR1 MDHEN and CDR2 SYDVKM come from the germline V gene. Trimming took 1 base from V and 0 from J, leaving 19 bases between them. The CDR3 spans 20 residues. The CDR3 DNA follows: TGTGCCAGCAGTTTATACCCCCCGCCGGGGATGAGCTCCTATAATTCACCCCTCCACTTT. Its translation: CASSLYPPPGMSSYNSPLHF.

The CDR3 loop reads CASSLSGGAWNEQFF. Written as DNA, the CDR3 is TGTGCCAGCAGCTTATCCGGGGGGGCGTGGAATGAGCAGTTCTTC. This chain joins TRBV7-8 and TRBJ2-1; the match to TRBD2 covers 8 bases. Germline trimming cut 2 bases from V and 7 bases from J; bases unmatched to any gene: 7. This CDR3 contains 15 residues. The germline V gene encodes CDR1 SGHVS and CDR2 FQNEAQ.

This clone was seen only once. The chain recombines TRBV25-1 with TRBJ1-1; 9 positions agree with TRBD1. Trimming removed 6 bases from V and 6 bases from J; junction bases left unmatched: 5. This CDR3 contains 13 residues. The germline V gene has CDR1 MGHDK and CDR2 SYGVNS. As DNA, the CDR3 is TGTGCCAGCAGCGGGACAGGGAGGCCTGAAGCTTTCTTT. It specifies CASSGTGRPEAFF.